The sequence of this T cell receptor (beta chain) was determined in a study of blood T cell repertoires in COVID-19. Study-wide context: The study drew acute and convalescent COVID-19 samples from the United States, Italy and Spain. T cells, B-cell-depleted T cells, or PBMCs provided the cDNA or gDNA that served as material.

Original processing methods: Amplified reference gene primers provided the basis for estimating nucleated cell counts. Produced via immunoSEQ multiplex PCR; TCRdb's table is partial and in-frame only. V and J calls and clone size come straight from that table; D and trimming were deduced from the DNA. The sample lists about 100,000 clones; 80% to 95% were seen once. This clone was detected only once. Germline CDR1 is LNHDA and CDR2 is SQIVND (reference sequence). V was trimmed by 2 bases and J by 6 bases, leaving 5 bases between them. The CDR3 contains 12 residues. The genes are TRBV19 and TRBJ1-5; D is perhaps TRBD1 (5 bases). The sequencing sample was made of peripheral blood. The TCR was taken from a young man with acute or convalescent COVID-19. The CDR3 DNA reads TGTGCCAGTAGTATACAGGGTCAGCCCCAGCATTTT. Protein product: CASSIQGQPQHF. Filled out from reference TRBV19 and TRBJ1-5, the complete variable domain reads DGGITQSPKYLFRKEGQNVTLSCEQNLNHDAMYWYRQDPGQGLRLIYYSQIVNDFQKGDIAEGYSVSREKKESFPLTVTSAQKNPTAFYLCASSIQGQPQHFGDGTRLSIL.